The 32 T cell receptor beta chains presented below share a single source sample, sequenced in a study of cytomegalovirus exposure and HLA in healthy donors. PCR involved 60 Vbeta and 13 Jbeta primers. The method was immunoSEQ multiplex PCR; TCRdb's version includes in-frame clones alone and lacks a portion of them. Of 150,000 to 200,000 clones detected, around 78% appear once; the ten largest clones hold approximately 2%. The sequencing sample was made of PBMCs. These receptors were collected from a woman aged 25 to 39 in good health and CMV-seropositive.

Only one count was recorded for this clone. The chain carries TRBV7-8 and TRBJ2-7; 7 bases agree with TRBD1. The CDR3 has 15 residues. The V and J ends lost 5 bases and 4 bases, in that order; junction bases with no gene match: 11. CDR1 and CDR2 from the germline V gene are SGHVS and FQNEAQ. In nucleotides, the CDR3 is TGTGCCAGCAGCGGAATCCGGGACAGTGAATACGAGCAGTACTTC. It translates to CASSGIRDSEYEQYF. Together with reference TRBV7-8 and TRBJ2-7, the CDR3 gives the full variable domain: GAGVSQSPRYKVAKRGQDVALRCDPISGHVSLFWYQQALGQGPEFLTYFQNEAQLDKSGLPSDRFFAERPEGSVSTLKIQRTQQEDSAVYLCASSGIRDSEYEQYFGPGTRLTVT.

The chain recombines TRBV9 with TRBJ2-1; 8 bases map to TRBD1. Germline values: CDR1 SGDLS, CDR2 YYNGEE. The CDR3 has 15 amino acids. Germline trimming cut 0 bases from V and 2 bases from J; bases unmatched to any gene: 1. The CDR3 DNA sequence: TGTGCCAGCAGCGTAGGGACAGGGACCTACAATGAGCAGTTCTTC. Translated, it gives CASSVGTGTYNEQFF.

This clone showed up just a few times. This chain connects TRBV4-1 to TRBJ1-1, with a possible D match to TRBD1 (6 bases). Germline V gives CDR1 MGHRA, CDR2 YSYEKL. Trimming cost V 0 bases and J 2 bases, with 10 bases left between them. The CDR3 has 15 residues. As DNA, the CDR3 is TGCGCCAGCAGCCAAGACCCAGGGGACAACACTGAAGCTTTCTTT. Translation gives CASSQDPGDNTEAFF.

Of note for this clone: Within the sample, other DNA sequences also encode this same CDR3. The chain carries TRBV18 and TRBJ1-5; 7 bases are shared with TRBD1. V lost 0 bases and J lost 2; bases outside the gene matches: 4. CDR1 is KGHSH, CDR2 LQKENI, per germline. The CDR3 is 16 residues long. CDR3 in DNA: TGTGCCAGCTCACCACCGGGCAGGGGGGGCAATCAGCCCCAGCATTTT. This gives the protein CASSPPGRGGNQPQHF.

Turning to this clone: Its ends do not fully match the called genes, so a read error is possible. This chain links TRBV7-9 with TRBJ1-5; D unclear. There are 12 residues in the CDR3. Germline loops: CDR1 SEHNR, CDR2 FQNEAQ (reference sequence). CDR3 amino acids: CSSTYSNQPQHF. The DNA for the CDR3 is TGTTCCAGCACGTATAGCAATCAGCCCCAGCATTTT.

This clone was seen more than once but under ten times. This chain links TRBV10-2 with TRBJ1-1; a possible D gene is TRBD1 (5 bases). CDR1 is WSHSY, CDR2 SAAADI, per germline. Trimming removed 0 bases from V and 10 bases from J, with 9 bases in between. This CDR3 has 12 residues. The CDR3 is CASSESEGVAFF. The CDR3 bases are TGCGCCAGCAGTGAGTCAGAAGGGGTAGCTTTCTTT.

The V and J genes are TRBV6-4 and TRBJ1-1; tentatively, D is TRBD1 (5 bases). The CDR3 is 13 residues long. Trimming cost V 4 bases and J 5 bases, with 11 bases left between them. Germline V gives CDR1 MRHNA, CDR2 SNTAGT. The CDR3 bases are TGTGCCAGCAGTGCCTTCGGGGGAACTGAAGCTTTCTTT. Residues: CASSAFGGTEAFF.

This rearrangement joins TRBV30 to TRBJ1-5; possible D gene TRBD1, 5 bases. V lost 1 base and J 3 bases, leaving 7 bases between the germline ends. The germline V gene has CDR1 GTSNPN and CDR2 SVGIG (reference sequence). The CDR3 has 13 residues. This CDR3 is CAWSGQINQPQHF. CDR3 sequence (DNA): TGTGCCTGGAGTGGACAGATCAATCAGCCCCAGCATTTT.

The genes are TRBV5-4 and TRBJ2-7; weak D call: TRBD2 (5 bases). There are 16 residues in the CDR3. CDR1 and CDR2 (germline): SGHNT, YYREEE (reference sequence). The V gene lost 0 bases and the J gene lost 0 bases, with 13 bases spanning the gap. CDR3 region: CASSLEPSRYSYEQYF. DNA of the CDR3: TGTGCCAGCAGCTTGGAGCCTAGCCGATACTCCTACGAGCAGTACTTC. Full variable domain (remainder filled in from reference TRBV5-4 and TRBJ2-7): ETGVTQSPTHLIKTRGQQVTLRCSSQSGHNTVSWYQQALGQGPQFIFQYYREEENGRGNFPPRFSGLQFPNYSSELNVNALELDDSALYLCASSLEPSRYSYEQYFGPGTRLTVT.

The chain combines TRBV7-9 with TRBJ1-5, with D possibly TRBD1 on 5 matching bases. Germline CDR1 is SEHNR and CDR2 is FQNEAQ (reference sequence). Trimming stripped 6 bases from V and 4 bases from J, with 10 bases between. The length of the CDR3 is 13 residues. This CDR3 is CASSMGGNQPQHF. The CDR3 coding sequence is TGTGCCAGCAGTATGGGGGGGAATCAGCCCCAGCATTTT.

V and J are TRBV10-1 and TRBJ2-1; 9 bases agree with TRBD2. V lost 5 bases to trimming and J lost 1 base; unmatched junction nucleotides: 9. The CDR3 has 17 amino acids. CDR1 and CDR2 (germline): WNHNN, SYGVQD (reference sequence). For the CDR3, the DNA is TGCGCCAGCAGTCGAGCCACCAGCGGGAGGTCCTACAATGAGCAGTTCTTC. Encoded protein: CASSRATSGRSYNEQFF.

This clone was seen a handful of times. The CDR3 here is CASRREGVSYEQYF. CDR3 DNA: TGTGCCAGCAGAAGAGAGGGGGTATCCTACGAGCAGTACTTC. The genes are TRBV2 and TRBJ2-7; perhaps TRBD1 as D (6 bases). Trimming removed 6 bases from V and 1 base from J, with 13 bases in between. This CDR3 region has 14 residues. CDR1 SNHLY and CDR2 FYNNEI come from the germline V gene.

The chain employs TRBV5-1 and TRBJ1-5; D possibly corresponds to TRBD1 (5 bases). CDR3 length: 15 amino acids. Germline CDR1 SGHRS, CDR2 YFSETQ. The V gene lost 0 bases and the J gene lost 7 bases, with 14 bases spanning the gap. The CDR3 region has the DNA TGCGCCAGCAGCTTGGAATCAGGGTTACGCCAGCCCCAGCATTTT. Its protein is CASSLESGLRQPQHF.

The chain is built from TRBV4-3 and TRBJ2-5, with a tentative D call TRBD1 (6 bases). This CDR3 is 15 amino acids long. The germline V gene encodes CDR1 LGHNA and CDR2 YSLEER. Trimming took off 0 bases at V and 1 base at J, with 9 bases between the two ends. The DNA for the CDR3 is TGCGCCAGCAGCCAAGAACACAGGGCCCAAGAGACCCAGTACTTC. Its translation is CASSQEHRAQETQYF.

The CDR3, as DNA: TGTGCCAGCAGTGTGGGCAGGGGGGTATACGAGCAGTACTTC. Protein product: CASSVGRGVYEQYF. This chain joins TRBV2 and TRBJ2-7, with D maybe TRBD1 (7 bases). Germline CDR1 SNHLY, CDR2 FYNNEI. The CDR3 is 14 amino acids. V was trimmed by 4 bases and J by 4 bases, leaving 14 bases between them.

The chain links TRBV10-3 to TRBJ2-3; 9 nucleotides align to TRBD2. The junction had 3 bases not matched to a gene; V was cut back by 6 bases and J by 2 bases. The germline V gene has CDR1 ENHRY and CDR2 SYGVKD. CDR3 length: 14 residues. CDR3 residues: CAIRLAGHTDTQYF. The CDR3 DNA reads TGTGCCATCAGGCTAGCGGGGCACACAGATACGCAGTATTTT.

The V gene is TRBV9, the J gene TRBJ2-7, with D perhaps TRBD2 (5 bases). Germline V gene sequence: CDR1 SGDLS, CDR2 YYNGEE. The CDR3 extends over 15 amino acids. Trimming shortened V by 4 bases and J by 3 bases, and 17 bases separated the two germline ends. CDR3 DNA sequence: TGTGCCAGCAGCCCCGCGGGCGGAGAATACTACGAGCAGTACTTC. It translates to CASSPAGGEYYEQYF.

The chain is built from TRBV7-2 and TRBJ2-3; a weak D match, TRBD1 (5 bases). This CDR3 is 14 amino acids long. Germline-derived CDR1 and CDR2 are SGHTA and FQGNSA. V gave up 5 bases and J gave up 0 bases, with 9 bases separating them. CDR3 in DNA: TGTGCCAGCAGCCGGTGGGGCAGCACAGATACGCAGTATTTT. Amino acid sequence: CASSRWGSTDTQYF.

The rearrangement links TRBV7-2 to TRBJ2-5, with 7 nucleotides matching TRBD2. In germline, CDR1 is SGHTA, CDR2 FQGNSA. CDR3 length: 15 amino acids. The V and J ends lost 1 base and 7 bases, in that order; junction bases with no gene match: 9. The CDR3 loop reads CASSLERDLVLTQYF. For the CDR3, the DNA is TGTGCCAGCAGCTTAGAGCGGGACCTGGTGTTGACCCAGTACTTC.

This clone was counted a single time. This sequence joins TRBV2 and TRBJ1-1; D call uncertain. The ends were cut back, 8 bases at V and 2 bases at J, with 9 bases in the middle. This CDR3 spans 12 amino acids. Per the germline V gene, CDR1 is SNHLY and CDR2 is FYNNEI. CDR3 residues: CASSVVNTEAFF. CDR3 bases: TGTGCCAGCTCGGTCGTTAACACTGAAGCTTTCTTT.

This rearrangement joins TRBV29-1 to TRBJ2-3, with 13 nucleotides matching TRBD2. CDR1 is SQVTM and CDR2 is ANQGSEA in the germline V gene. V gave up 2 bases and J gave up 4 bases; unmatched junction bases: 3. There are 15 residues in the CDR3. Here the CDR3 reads CSVESGLAGADTQYF. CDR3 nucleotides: TGCAGCGTTGAAAGCGGACTAGCGGGAGCAGATACGCAGTATTTT.

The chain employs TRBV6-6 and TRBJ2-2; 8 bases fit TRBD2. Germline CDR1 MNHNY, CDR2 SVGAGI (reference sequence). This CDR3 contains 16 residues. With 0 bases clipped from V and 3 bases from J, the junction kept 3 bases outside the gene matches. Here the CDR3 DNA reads TGTGCCAGCAGTTACTCTCGGGGGGGGTACACCGGGGAGCTGTTTTTT. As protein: CASSYSRGGYTGELFF.

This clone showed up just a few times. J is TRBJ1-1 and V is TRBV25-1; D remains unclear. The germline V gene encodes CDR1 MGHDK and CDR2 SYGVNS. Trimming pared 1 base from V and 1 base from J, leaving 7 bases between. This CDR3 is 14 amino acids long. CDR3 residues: CASSESGENTEAFF. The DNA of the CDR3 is TGTGCCAGCAGTGAATCCGGGGAGAACACTGAAGCTTTCTTT. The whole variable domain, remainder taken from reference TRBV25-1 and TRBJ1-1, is EADIYQTPRYLVIGTGKKITLECSQTMGHDKMYWYQQDPGMELHLIHYSYGVNSTEKGDLSSESTVSRIRTEHFPLTLESARPSHTSQYLCASSESGENTEAFFGQGTRLTVV.

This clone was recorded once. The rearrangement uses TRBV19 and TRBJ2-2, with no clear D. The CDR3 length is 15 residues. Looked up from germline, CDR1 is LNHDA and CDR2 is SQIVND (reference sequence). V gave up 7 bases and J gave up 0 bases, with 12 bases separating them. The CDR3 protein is CASTLITANTGELFF. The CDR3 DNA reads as TGTGCCAGTACCCTAATTACTGCGAACACCGGGGAGCTGTTTTTT. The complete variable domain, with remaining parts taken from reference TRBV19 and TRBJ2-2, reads DGGITQSPKYLFRKEGQNVTLSCEQNLNHDAMYWYRQDPGQGLRLIYYSQIVNDFQKGDIAEGYSVSREKKESFPLTVTSAQKNPTAFYLCASTLITANTGELFFGEGSRLTVL.

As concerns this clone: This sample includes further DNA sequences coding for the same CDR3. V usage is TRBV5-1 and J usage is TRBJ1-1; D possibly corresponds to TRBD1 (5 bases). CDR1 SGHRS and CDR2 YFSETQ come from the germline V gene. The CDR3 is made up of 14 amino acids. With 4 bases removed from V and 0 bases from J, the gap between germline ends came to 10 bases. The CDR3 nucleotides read TGCGCCAGCAGCCCGGGACTTATGAACACTGAAGCTTTCTTT. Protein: CASSPGLMNTEAFF.

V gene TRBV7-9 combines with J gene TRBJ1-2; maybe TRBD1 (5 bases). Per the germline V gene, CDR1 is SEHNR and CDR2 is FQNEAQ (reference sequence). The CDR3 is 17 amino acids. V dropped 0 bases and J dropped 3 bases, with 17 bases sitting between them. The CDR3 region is CASSLAGVRGTDYGYTF. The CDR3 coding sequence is TGTGCCAGCAGCTTAGCGGGTGTAAGGGGAACAGACTATGGCTACACCTTC.

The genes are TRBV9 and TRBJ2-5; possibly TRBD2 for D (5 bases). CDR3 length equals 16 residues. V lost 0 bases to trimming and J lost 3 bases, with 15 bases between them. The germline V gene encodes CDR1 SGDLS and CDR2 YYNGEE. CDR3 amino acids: CASSVDPGFSEETQYF. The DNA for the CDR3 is TGTGCCAGCAGCGTAGACCCGGGGTTCTCGGAAGAGACCCAGTACTTC.

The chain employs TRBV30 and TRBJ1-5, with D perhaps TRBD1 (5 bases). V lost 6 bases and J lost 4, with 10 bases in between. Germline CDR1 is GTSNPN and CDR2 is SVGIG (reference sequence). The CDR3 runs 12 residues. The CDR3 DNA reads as TGTGCCTGTGACAGAGCAAATCAGCCCCAGCATTTT. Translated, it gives CACDRANQPQHF.

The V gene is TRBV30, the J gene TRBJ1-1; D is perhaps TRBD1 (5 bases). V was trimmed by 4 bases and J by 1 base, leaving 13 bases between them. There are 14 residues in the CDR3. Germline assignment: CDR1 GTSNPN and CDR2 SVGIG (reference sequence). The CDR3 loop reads CAWMGQWGNTEAFF. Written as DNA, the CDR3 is TGTGCCTGGATGGGGCAGTGGGGGAACACTGAAGCTTTCTTT.

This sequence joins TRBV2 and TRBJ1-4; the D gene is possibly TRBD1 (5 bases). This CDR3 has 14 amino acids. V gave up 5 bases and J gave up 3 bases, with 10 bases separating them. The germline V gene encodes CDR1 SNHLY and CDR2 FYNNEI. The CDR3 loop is CASSTRGANEKLFF. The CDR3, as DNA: TGTGCCAGCAGTACCCGGGGGGCTAATGAAAAACTGTTTTTT.

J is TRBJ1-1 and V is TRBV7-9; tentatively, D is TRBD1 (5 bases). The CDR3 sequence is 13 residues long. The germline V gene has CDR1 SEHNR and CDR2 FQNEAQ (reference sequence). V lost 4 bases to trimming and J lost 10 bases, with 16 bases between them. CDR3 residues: CASSSTRDGGAFF. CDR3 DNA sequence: TGTGCCAGCAGCTCGACAAGGGACGGGGGAGCTTTCTTT.

The CDR3 here is CASSLQGAKETQYF. For the CDR3, the DNA is TGTGCCAGCAGTCTACAGGGGGCTAAAGAGACCCAGTACTTC. The chain couples TRBV9 to TRBJ2-5; 9 bases map to TRBD1. This CDR3 comprises 14 residues. V trimming: 5 bases; J trimming: 3 bases; junction bases outside the gene matches: 5. Germline lookup yields CDR1 SGDLS and CDR2 YYNGEE.